Described below is a single TCR beta chain sequence and its context. Antigen: not known. This sample is part of a study of OX40 agonist ivuxolimab in advanced cancers. Study observations and caveats: Partial responders at 0.1-3.0 mg/kg showed near-lowest clonal expansion. At doses 0.1 to 3.0 mg/kg, CD4+ and CD8+ clones expanded.

Only in-frame clones appear in the TCRdb table, and some are missing; sequencing was by immunoSEQ multiplex PCR. The sample includes fewer than 30,000 clones, approximately 89% of them seen just once. The CDR3 has 13 amino acids. The germline V gene has CDR1 SNHLY and CDR2 FYNNEI. Trimming took 3 bases from V and 2 from J, leaving 6 bases between them. The rearrangement links TRBV2 to TRBJ2-3, with D unclear. The receptor's source is an adult with an advanced solid tumor such as melanoma, head and neck, liver or kidney cancer. Sequenced material: CD4+ or CD8+ T cells sorted from blood, taken in a trial of the OX40 agonist ivuxolimab. In nucleotides, the CDR3 is TGTGCCAGCAGTGAGGTTAACACAGATACGCAGTATTTT. Amino acid sequence: CASSEVNTDTQYF.